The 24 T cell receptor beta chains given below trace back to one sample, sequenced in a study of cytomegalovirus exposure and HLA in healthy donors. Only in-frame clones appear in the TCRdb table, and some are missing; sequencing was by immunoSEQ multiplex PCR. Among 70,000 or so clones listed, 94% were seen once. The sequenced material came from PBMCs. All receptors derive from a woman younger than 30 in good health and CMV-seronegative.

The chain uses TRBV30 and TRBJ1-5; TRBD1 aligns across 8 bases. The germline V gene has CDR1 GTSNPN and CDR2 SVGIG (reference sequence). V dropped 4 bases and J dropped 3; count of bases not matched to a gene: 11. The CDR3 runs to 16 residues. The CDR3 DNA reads TGTGCCTGGACCCCAAAGACAGGGGAGTACAATCAGCCCCAGCATTTT. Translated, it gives CAWTPKTGEYNQPQHF.

Written as DNA, the CDR3 is TGTGCCAGCAGTGAGGCGGGAGATGGCAATCAGCCCCAGCATTTT. It encodes CASSEAGDGNQPQHF. The chain carries TRBV2 and TRBJ1-5; D remains ambiguous. Germline V lookup: CDR1 SNHLY, CDR2 FYNNEI. The CDR3 is 15 residues long. V was shortened by 3 bases and J by 2 bases, with 11 bases between the two germline ends.

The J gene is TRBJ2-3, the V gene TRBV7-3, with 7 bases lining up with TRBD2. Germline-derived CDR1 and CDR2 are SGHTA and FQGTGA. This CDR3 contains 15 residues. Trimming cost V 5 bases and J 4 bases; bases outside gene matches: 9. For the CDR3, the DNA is TGTGCCAGCAGCGTACTGGGGGAGGGACCAGATACGCAGTATTTT. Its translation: CASSVLGEGPDTQYF.

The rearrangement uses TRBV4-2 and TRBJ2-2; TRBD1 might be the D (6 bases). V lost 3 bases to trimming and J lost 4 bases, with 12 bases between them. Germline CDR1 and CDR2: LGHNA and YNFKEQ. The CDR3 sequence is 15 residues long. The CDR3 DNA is TGTGCCAGCAGCCAGGCAGGGGCCTCCACCGGGGAGCTGTTTTTT. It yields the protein CASSQAGASTGELFF.

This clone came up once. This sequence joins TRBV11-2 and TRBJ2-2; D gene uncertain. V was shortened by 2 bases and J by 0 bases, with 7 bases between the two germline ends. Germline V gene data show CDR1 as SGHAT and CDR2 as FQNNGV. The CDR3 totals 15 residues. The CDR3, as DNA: TGTGCCAGCAGCTTACGGCTAGCGAACACCGGGGAGCTGTTTTTT. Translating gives CASSLRLANTGELFF.

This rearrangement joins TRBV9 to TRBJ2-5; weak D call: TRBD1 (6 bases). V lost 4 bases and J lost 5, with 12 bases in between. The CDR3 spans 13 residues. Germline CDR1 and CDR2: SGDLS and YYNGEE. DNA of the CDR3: TGTGCCAGCAGCCGACAGGTCGGGGAGACCCAGTACTTC. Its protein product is CASSRQVGETQYF.

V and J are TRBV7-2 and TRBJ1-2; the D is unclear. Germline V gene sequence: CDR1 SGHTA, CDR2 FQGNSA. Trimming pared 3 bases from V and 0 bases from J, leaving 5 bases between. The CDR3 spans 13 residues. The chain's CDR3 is CASSLAANYGYTF. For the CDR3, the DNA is TGTGCCAGCAGCTTGGCAGCTAACTATGGCTACACCTTC.

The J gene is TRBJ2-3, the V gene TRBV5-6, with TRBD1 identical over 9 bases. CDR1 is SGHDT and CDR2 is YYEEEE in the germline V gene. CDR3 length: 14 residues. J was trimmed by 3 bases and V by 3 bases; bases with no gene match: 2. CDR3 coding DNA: TGTGCCAGCAGCTACGGACAGGGGACAGATACGCAGTATTTT. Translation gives CASSYGQGTDTQYF.

CDR3 region: CASSSTSGDTDTQYF. The CDR3, as DNA: TGTGCCAGCAGTTCCACTAGCGGGGACACAGATACGCAGTATTTT. The chain joins TRBV9 to TRBJ2-3; TRBD2 matches 10 bases. Losses at the gene ends were 5 bases for V and 2 bases for J; bases not matched to a gene: 5. Germline assignment: CDR1 SGDLS and CDR2 YYNGEE. This CDR3 is built from 15 residues.

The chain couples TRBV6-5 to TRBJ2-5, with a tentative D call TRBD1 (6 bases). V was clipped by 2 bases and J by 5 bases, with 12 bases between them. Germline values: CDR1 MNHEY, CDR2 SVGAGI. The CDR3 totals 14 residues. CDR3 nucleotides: TGTGCCAGCAGTTACAGGGGGATTTCGGAGACCCAGTACTTC. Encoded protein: CASSYRGISETQYF.

For the CDR3, the DNA is TGTGCCAGTAGTATAGATCCCGGGGATAGCAATCAGCCCCAGCATTTT. The encoded protein is CASSIDPGDSNQPQHF. V usage is TRBV19 and J usage is TRBJ1-5; the D is unclear. V gave up 0 bases and J gave up 0 bases, with 9 bases separating them. Germline V gene lookup returns CDR1 LNHDA and CDR2 SQIVND (reference sequence). The CDR3 spans 16 residues.

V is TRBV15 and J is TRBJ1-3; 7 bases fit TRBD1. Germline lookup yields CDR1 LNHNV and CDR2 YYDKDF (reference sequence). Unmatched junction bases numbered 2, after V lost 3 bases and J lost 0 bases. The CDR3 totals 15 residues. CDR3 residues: CATSRDRSSGNTIYF. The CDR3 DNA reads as TGTGCCACCAGCAGGGACAGGAGCTCTGGAAACACCATATATTTT.

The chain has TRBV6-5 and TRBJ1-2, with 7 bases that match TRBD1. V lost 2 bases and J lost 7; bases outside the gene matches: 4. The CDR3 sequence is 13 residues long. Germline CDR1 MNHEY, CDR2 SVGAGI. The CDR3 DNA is TGTGCCAGCAGTTACGACAGGGTCCGTGGCTACACCTTC. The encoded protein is CASSYDRVRGYTF.

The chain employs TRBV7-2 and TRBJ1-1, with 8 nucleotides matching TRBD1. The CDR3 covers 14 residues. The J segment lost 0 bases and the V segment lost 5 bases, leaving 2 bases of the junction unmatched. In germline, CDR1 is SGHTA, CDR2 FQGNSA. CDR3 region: CASSPTGVNTEAFF. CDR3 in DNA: TGTGCCAGCAGCCCGACAGGGGTGAACACTGAAGCTTTCTTT.

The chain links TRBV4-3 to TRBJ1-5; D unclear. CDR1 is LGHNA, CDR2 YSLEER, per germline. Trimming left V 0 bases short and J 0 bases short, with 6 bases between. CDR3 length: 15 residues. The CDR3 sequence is CASSQDPNSNQPQHF. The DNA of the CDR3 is TGCGCCAGCAGCCAAGATCCTAATAGCAATCAGCCCCAGCATTTT.

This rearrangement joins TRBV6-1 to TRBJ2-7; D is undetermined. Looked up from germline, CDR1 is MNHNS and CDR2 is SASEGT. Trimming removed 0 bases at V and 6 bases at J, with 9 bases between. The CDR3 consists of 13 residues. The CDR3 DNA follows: TGTGCCAGCAGTGAAGCGCTGAGTGTCGAGCAGTACTTC. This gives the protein CASSEALSVEQYF.

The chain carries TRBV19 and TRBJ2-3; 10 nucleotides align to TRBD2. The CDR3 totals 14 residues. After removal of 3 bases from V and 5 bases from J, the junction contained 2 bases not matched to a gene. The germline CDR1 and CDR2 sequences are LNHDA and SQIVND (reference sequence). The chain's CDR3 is CASSILAGEDTQYF. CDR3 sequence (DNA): TGTGCCAGTAGTATCCTAGCGGGAGAAGATACGCAGTATTTT.

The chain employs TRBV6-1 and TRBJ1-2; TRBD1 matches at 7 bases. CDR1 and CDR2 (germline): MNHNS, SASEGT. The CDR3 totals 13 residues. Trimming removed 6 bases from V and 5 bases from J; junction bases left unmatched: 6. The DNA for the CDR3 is TGTGCCAGCAGACGGGACAGTTCTTATGGCTACACCTTC. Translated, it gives CASRRDSSYGYTF.

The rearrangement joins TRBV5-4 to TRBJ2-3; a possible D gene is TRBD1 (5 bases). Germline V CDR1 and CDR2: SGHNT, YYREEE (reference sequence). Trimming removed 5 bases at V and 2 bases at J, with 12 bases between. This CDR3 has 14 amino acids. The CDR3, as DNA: TGTGCCAGCAGGGGTTGGGGCCTCACAGATACGCAGTATTTT. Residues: CASRGWGLTDTQYF. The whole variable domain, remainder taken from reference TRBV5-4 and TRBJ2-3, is ETGVTQSPTHLIKTRGQQVTLRCSSQSGHNTVSWYQQALGQGPQFIFQYYREEENGRGNFPPRFSGLQFPNYSSELNVNALELDDSALYLCASRGWGLTDTQYFGPGTRLTVL.

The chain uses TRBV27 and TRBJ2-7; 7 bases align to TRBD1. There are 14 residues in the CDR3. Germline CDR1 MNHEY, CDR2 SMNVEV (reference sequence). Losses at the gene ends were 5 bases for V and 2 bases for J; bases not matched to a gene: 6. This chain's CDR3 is CASSPTGSPYEQYF. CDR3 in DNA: TGTGCCAGCAGTCCGACAGGGTCCCCCTACGAGCAGTACTTC.

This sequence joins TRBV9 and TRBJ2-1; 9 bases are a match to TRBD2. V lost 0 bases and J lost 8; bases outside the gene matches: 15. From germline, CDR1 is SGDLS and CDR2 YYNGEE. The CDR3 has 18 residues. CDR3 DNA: TGTGCCAGCAGCGTAGATCGCGAGCGGGGGGCAGGTCGTTATGAGCAGTTCTTC. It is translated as CASSVDRERGAGRYEQFF.

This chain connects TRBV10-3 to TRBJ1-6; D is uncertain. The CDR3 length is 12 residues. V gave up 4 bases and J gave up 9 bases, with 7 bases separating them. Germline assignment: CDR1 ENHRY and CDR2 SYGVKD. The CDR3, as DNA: TGTGCCATCAGTGGGTCGAGTTCACCCCTCCACTTT. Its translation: CAISGSSSPLHF.

CDR3 bases: TGTGCCACCTGGGGGCGGGCTCACAATGAGCAGTTCTTC. Its translation: CATWGRAHNEQFF. The J gene is TRBJ2-1, the V gene TRBV28, with D possibly being TRBD1 (6 bases). Trimming stripped 10 bases from V and 5 bases from J, with 15 bases between. The CDR3 is 13 amino acids. CDR1 and CDR2 from the germline V gene are MDHEN and SYDVKM.

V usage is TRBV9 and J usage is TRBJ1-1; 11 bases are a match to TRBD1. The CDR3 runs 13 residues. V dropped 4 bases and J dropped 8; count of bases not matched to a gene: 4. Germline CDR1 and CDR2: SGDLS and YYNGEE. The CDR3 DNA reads TGTGCCAGCAGCCCTGGGACAGGGGGAGAAGCTTTCTTT. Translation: CASSPGTGGEAFF. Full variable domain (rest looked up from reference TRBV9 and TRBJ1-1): DSGVTQTPKHLITATGQRVTLRCSPRSGDLSVYWYQQSLDQGLQFLIQYYNGEERAKGNILERFSAQQFPDLHSELNLSSLELGDSALYFCASSPGTGGEAFFGQGTRLTVV.